The 31 T cell receptor beta chains listed next were all sequenced from one sample in a study of T cells in Graves' hyperthyroidism and ophthalmopathy (dated by TCRdb to the late 2010s). The method was multiplex PCR. Sequencing relied on an Illumina HiSeq 2000. TCR beta CDR3 regions were amplified from RNA transcripts. The first round of RT-PCR for the TCR CDR3 was performed with the HTBI primer set and the Qiagen OneStep RT-PCR kit. The public reads were reprocessed in TCRdb via fastp at Q25 and MiXCR, keeping in-frame beta chains. Rows are unified per CDR3 protein, each entry keeping the most common DNA and genes. This sample is represented by some 570,000 distinct CDR3 sequences; around 14% of them were singletons. Roughly 7% of the sample belongs to the ten largest clones. Sequences were obtained from blood. The receptors here all came from a woman between 18 and 29 years old with Graves' ophthalmopathy.

Ten or more counts support this clonotype. The rearrangement uses TRBV7-9 and TRBJ2-1; the match to TRBD2 covers 14 bases. Germline V CDR1 and CDR2: SEHNR, FQNEAQ (reference sequence). The CDR3 totals 15 residues. The J segment lost 6 bases and the V segment lost 5 bases, leaving 3 bases of the junction unmatched. CDR3 protein: CASSRLAGGFNEQFF. The CDR3 nucleotides are TGTGCCAGCAGCAGACTAGCGGGAGGGTTCAATGAGCAGTTCTTC.

This clonotype showed up just a few times. The DNA of the CDR3 is TGTGCCAGCAGTGGGAACGATAACGAGCAGTACTTC. Translation gives CASSGNDNEQYF. V and J are TRBV6-1 and TRBJ2-7; D uncertain. Deletions cut 4 bases from V and 5 bases from J, with 9 bases between. The CDR3 spans 12 residues. Germline V CDR1 and CDR2: MNHNS, SASEGT.

This clonotype came up many times. The chain is built from TRBV27 and TRBJ2-5; 9 positions match TRBD1. The CDR3 loop spans 14 amino acids. Looked up from germline, CDR1 is MNHEY and CDR2 is SMNVEV (reference sequence). V shed 5 bases and J 5 bases; nucleotides not matched to a gene: 6. The CDR3 coding sequence is TGTGCCAGCAGTCATGGACAGGGGAGGGAGACCCAGTACTTC. Its translation is CASSHGQGRETQYF.

This clonotype was seen at least ten times. This rearrangement joins TRBV7-8 to TRBJ2-7; the D gene is possibly TRBD2 (6 bases). Trimming shortened V by 5 bases and J by 2 bases, and 10 bases separated the two germline ends. The CDR3 consists of 13 residues. Looked up from germline, CDR1 is SGHVS and CDR2 is FQNEAQ. The CDR3 bases are TGTGCCAGCAGCCCCCGGGAGCCCTACGAGCAGTACTTC. This codes for CASSPREPYEQYF.

This clonotype was recorded many times. The chain joins TRBV28 to TRBJ2-6, with a weak D call TRBD1 (5 bases). The CDR3 has 14 residues. V lost 6 bases to trimming and J lost 2 bases, with 8 bases between them. CDR1 is MDHEN and CDR2 is SYDVKM in the germline V gene. The CDR3 loop is CASREQAGANVLTF. Written as DNA, the CDR3 is TGTGCCAGCAGGGAACAGGCTGGGGCCAACGTCCTGACTTTC.

The chain joins TRBV30 to TRBJ1-3; D is uncertain. Germline V gene sequence: CDR1 GTSNPN, CDR2 SVGIG (reference sequence). Trimming removed 8 bases from V and 4 bases from J, with 21 bases in between. CDR3 length: 15 residues. CDR3 nucleotide sequence: TGTGCCCTGCATGCGGGAACTTTTGGAGGAAACACCATATATTTT. Protein product: CALHAGTFGGNTIYF.

In this sample, this clonotype turned up a few times. This chain uses TRBV6-1 with TRBJ1-5; D gene ambiguous. Per germline, CDR1 MNHNS and CDR2 SASEGT. The CDR3 covers 13 residues. The V gene lost 10 bases and the J gene lost 7 bases, with 17 bases spanning the gap. CDR3 coding DNA: TGTGCCATGCATAGGATAAAGTTCCAGCCCCAGCATTTT. Its translation: CAMHRIKFQPQHF.

This clonotype showed up many times. The genes are TRBV2 and TRBJ2-1; 7 nucleotides line up with TRBD1. The CDR3 contains 14 residues. Trimming cost V 0 bases and J 4 bases; bases outside gene matches: 0. Germline V gene lookup returns CDR1 SNHLY and CDR2 FYNNEI. The CDR3 spells CASSEAQGYNEQFF. The CDR3 DNA reads TGTGCCAGCAGTGAAGCACAGGGGTACAATGAGCAGTTCTTC.

This clonotype was detected many times. The chain couples TRBV7-2 to TRBJ2-7; D could derive from TRBD1 or TRBD2 (5 bases each). The length of the CDR3 is 15 residues. Germline loops: CDR1 SGHTA, CDR2 FQGNSA. The V gene lost 1 base and the J gene lost 0 bases, with 10 bases spanning the gap. The CDR3 DNA reads as TGTGCCAGCAGCTTAGTAGGGGACGGCTCCTACGAGCAGTACTTC. Its protein is CASSLVGDGSYEQYF.

This clonotype was seen repeatedly, ten times or more. The chain has TRBV6-1 and TRBJ1-1; 9 nucleotides match TRBD1. V shed 5 bases and J 4 bases; nucleotides not matched to a gene: 11. CDR3 size: 16 residues. CDR1 is MNHNS and CDR2 is SASEGT in the germline V gene. CDR3 DNA sequence: TGTGCCAGCAGTTATGGACAGGGGCCACCGTTCACTGAAGCTTTCTTT. Translation: CASSYGQGPPFTEAFF.

This clonotype has ten or more counts. The chain recombines TRBV20-1 with TRBJ1-4; 9 bases are a match to TRBD1. CDR3 size: 16 residues. The germline CDR1 and CDR2 sequences are DFQATT and SNEGSKA (reference sequence). With 5 bases clipped from V and 1 base from J, the junction kept 8 bases outside the gene matches. CDR3 loop: CSASGTGRKTNEKLFF. The CDR3 DNA is TGCAGTGCTTCCGGGACAGGGCGGAAAACTAATGAAAAACTGTTTTTT.

The CDR3 nucleotides read TGTGCCAGCAGCCAATACGGCGGGAGGGTCACAGATACGCAGTATTTT. It is translated as CASSQYGGRVTDTQYF. J is TRBJ2-3 and V is TRBV3-1; TRBD2 matches at 9 bases. Germline assignment: CDR1 LGHDT and CDR2 YNNKEL (reference sequence). The CDR3 is 16 residues long. Trimming at V came to 2 bases and at J to 2 bases, leaving 5 bases not matched to a gene.

This clonotype was picked up many times. The V gene is TRBV12-3 or TRBV12-4, the J gene TRBJ2-3; unclear D gene. The CDR3 covers 15 residues. The germline V and J ends were trimmed by 1 base and 0 bases, with 8 bases remaining between them. Here the CDR3 reads CASSLGGWSTDTQYF. The CDR3 DNA reads TGTGCCAGCAGTTTAGGAGGATGGAGCACAGATACGCAGTATTTT.

This chain uses TRBV5-8 with TRBJ2-7; the match to TRBD1 covers 7 bases. CDR1 is SGHTS, CDR2 YDEGEE, per germline. The V gene end was trimmed by 4 bases and the J gene end by 5 bases; junction bases not matched to a gene: 12. The CDR3 length is 15 residues. As DNA, the CDR3 is TGTGCCAGCAGCCCCCTACAGACAGGGCGGAACGAGCAGTACTTC. As protein: CASSPLQTGRNEQYF.

In this sample, this clonotype turned up many times. This chain joins TRBV6-2 or TRBV6-3 and TRBJ1-2; D call uncertain. CDR1 and CDR2 (germline): MNHEY, SVGEGT. V was cut by 6 bases and J by 7 bases, with 9 bases left in between. CDR3 length equals 11 residues. The CDR3 sequence is CASSQVFGYTF. The CDR3 region has the DNA TGTGCCAGCAGCCAGGTGTTTGGCTACACCTTC.

This sequence joins TRBV20-1 and TRBJ2-7; D is possibly TRBD1 or TRBD2 (5 bases each). Per germline, CDR1 DFQATT and CDR2 SNEGSKA (reference sequence). The V and J ends lost 3 bases and 2 bases respectively, with 11 bases between them. The CDR3 extends over 13 amino acids. The CDR3 sequence is CSASWGYPYEQYF. DNA of the CDR3: TGCAGTGCTAGTTGGGGGTACCCCTACGAGCAGTACTTC.

J is TRBJ2-4 and V is TRBV9; tentatively, D is TRBD2 (6 bases). The CDR3 is 20 residues long. V shed 0 bases and J shed 8 bases, with 30 bases lying between them. Germline CDR1 and CDR2: SGDLS and YYNGEE. The CDR3 DNA is TGTGCCAGCAGCGTAGGGGGGGACCCGCGAGGAGAGAAAGGTCTGCACATTCAGTACTTC. Its protein product is CASSVGGDPRGEKGLHIQYF.

This clonotype appeared many times. The V gene is TRBV3-1, the J gene TRBJ1-5, with 9 bases aligning to TRBD1. The V gene's germline CDR1 is LGHDT and CDR2 YNNKEL (reference sequence). This CDR3 spans 14 amino acids. J gave up 5 bases and V 5 bases, and 4 bases lay outside the gene matches. The CDR3 DNA is TGTGCCAGCAGCGTCCGGACAGGGGATCAGCCCCAGCATTTT. It translates to CASSVRTGDQPQHF.

This rearrangement joins TRBV2 to TRBJ2-6; 9 nucleotides line up with TRBD1. CDR1 and CDR2 (germline): SNHLY, FYNNEI. V lost 7 bases, J lost 1 base, and 8 bases stayed unmatched. The CDR3 extends over 17 amino acids. The CDR3 bases are TGTGCCAGCAAGAGGACAGGGGTAGAGTCTGGGGCCAACGTCCTGACTTTC. This codes for CASKRTGVESGANVLTF.

This clonotype was observed many times. This sequence joins TRBV11-2 and TRBJ2-3; D is perhaps TRBD1 or TRBD2 (5 bases each). The germline V gene encodes CDR1 SGHAT and CDR2 FQNNGV. This CDR3 comprises 16 residues. The germline V and J ends were trimmed by 4 bases and 4 bases, with 18 bases remaining between them. CDR3: CASSSKGPSWADTQYF. The CDR3 nucleotides read TGTGCCAGCAGCTCCAAGGGACCAAGCTGGGCAGATACGCAGTATTTT.

Only a few counts were recorded for this clonotype. The chain uses TRBV16 and TRBJ2-7; 11 bases are a match to TRBD2. Germline V gene lookup returns CDR1 KGHSY and CDR2 FQNENV. The CDR3 covers 16 residues. The V segment lost 2 bases and the J segment 2 bases; nucleotides outside the gene matches: 5. This CDR3 reads CASSQGTSGGTYEQYF. The CDR3 nucleotides read TGTGCCAGCAGCCAAGGGACTAGCGGAGGTACCTACGAGCAGTACTTC. Drawing the rest from reference TRBV16 and TRBJ2-7, the complete variable domain is GEEVAQTPKHLVRGEGQKAKLYCAPIKGHSYVFWYQQVLKNEFKFLISFQNENVFDETGMPKERFSAKCLPNSPCSLEIQATKLEDSAVYFCASSQGTSGGTYEQYFGPGTRLTVT.

The CDR3 DNA follows: TGTGCCAGCATGCGGCTAGTGGGTTCCTACGAGCAGTACTTC. It translates to CASMRLVGSYEQYF. The gene calls are TRBV6-2 or TRBV6-3 and TRBJ2-7; no firm D call. The CDR3 loop spans 14 amino acids. Germline V gene sequence: CDR1 MNHEY, CDR2 SVGEGT. V lost 7 bases, J lost 1 base, and 14 bases lay in between.

This clonotype appeared a few times. The chain combines TRBV19 with TRBJ2-3; no definite D call. CDR3 size: 13 residues. Germline V gene sequence: CDR1 LNHDA, CDR2 SQIVND (reference sequence). V was clipped by 3 bases and J by 1 base, with 5 bases between them. CDR3 protein: CASSIDGTDTQYF. The CDR3 DNA is TGTGCCAGTAGTATTGATGGCACAGATACGCAGTATTTT.

The sample holds many counts of this clonotype. The chain recombines TRBV27 with TRBJ2-7, with D unresolved. The germline CDR1 and CDR2 sequences are MNHEY and SMNVEV (reference sequence). The CDR3 is 15 amino acids. Trimming removed 6 bases from V and 3 bases from J, with 18 bases in between. The CDR3 DNA follows: TGTGCCAGCAGCATCGTCGCGAGCGTCCACTACGAGCAGTACTTC. This gives the protein CASSIVASVHYEQYF.

This clonotype has a count of ten or more. The genes are TRBV28 and TRBJ1-2, with 7 bases that match TRBD1. The CDR3 has 14 amino acids. Germline V gene sequence: CDR1 MDHEN, CDR2 SYDVKM. V lost 5 bases to trimming and J lost 2 bases; unmatched junction nucleotides: 5. The CDR3 spells CASSPQGTNYGYTF. The CDR3 DNA reads TGTGCCAGCAGTCCACAGGGGACAAACTATGGCTACACCTTC.

This clonotype was observed at least ten times. The rearrangement joins TRBV28 to TRBJ2-3, with 11 bases lining up with TRBD2. Germline CDR1 reads MDHEN; CDR2 reads SYDVKM. The CDR3 is 17 residues long. J was trimmed by 2 bases and V by 5 bases; bases with no gene match: 9. CDR3 loop: CASSLTVAGGITDTQYF. The CDR3 bases are TGTGCCAGCAGTCTGACAGTAGCGGGGGGGATCACAGATACGCAGTATTTT.

This clonotype was recorded many times. Written as DNA, the CDR3 is TGTGCCAGCAGTTACTCGGACAGGGACACTGAAGCTTTCTTT. It specifies CASSYSDRDTEAFF. The chain is built from TRBV6-5 and TRBJ1-1, with 8 bases fitting TRBD1. Germline V gene sequence: CDR1 MNHEY, CDR2 SVGAGI. Trimming cost V 0 bases and J 3 bases; bases outside gene matches: 0. This CDR3 is built from 14 residues.

This clonotype was seen many times. The genes are TRBV30 and TRBJ1-5; weak D call: TRBD1 (5 bases). Trimming left V 1 base short and J 6 bases short, with 13 bases between. Germline V gene sequence: CDR1 GTSNPN, CDR2 SVGIG (reference sequence). The CDR3 runs 14 residues. This CDR3 is CAWSGGTNGQPQHF. The CDR3 bases are TGTGCCTGGAGTGGAGGGACTAACGGTCAGCCCCAGCATTTT.

At least ten counts were recorded for this clonotype. The chain combines TRBV27 with TRBJ2-3; D gene unclear. The CDR3 has 15 residues. Germline V gene data show CDR1 as MNHEY and CDR2 as SMNVEV (reference sequence). Trimming left V 4 bases short and J 0 bases short, with 11 bases between. The CDR3 coding sequence is TGTGCCAGCAGTTGGGAATTTACTAGCACAGATACGCAGTATTTT. Encoded protein: CASSWEFTSTDTQYF.

This clonotype was detected ten times or more. The V gene is TRBV18, the J gene TRBJ1-1; the D is unclear. CDR3 size: 15 residues. With 3 bases removed from V and 0 bases from J, the gap between germline ends came to 11 bases. Looked up from germline, CDR1 is KGHSH and CDR2 is LQKENI. The CDR3 DNA reads TGTGCCAGCTCACCGGATAATATCATGAACACTGAAGCTTTCTTT. It encodes CASSPDNIMNTEAFF.

This clonotype was detected ten times or more. CDR3 sequence: CSARRPLAGDQGGTQYF. CDR3 in DNA: TGCAGTGCTAGACGACCCTTAGCGGGAGACCAAGGGGGGACCCAGTACTTC. The chain employs TRBV20-1 and TRBJ2-5; TRBD2 matches 9 bases. The CDR3 sequence is 17 residues long. Germline values: CDR1 DFQATT, CDR2 SNEGSKA (reference sequence). V was pared by 2 bases and J by 7 bases, with 17 bases of the junction left unmatched.